What follows describes a single TCR beta chain. As yet, its antigen is unknown. This sample was taken from a study of shared clonotypes between healthy human individuals. On the study more broadly: A couple of female and a few male donors aged 18 to 49 were enrolled. Findings of the study overall: The sharing of 4% to 5.5% of naive CD4 clonotypes was seen across a handful of donors. Incomplete sequencing of sorted subsets was indicated by rarefaction despite large depth.

Produced via immunoSEQ multiplex PCR; TCRdb's table is partial and in-frame only. The data contain 190,000 or so clones, approximately 92% of them singletons. Each sample came from a Caucasian adult donor living in Nashville, Tennessee. Sequencing was done on a sample of naive CD4+ T cells sorted from blood. Subset specified: CD45RA+ positively selected. The TCR originated in a woman in her 30s in good health.

The CDR3 protein is CASFFEASYGYTF. CDR3 DNA: TGTGCCAGCTTCTTTGAGGCTAGCTATGGCTACACCTTC. This chain joins TRBV28 and TRBJ1-2; D not certain. Trimming pared 8 bases from V and 4 bases from J, leaving 14 bases between. This CDR3 region has 13 residues. CDR1 and CDR2 (germline): MDHEN, SYDVKM.